This T cell receptor beta chain was retrieved from a study of blood T cell repertoires in COVID-19. The overall study: Italy, Spain and the United States were the sources of the convalescent and acute COVID-19 samples. T cells, B-cell-depleted T cells, or PBMCs supplied cDNA or gDNA.

In the authors' methods: Amplification of reference gene primers provided the estimated nucleated cell counts. Sequencing was performed with immunoSEQ multiplex PCR; in TCRdb, only in-frame clones are kept and a portion is missing. From that table come the V and J calls and clone size; the DNA was used to work out D and trimming. This table has 190,000 or so clones, around nine tenths appearing once. This clone was detected only a few times. Germline assignment: CDR1 LGHDT and CDR2 YNNKEL (reference sequence). The CDR3 consists of 17 residues. The V end was cut by 0 bases, the J end by 0 bases, with 14 bases between.

The sequenced sample was peripheral blood. The receptor comes from a woman between 18 and 30 years old who had recovered from COVID-19. The chain has TRBV3-1 (or the pseudogene TRBV3-2) and TRBJ1-1; D is perhaps TRBD1 (6 bases). For the CDR3, the DNA is TGTGCCAGCAGCCAAGATTTTAGACAGGTGATGAACACTGAAGCTTTCTTT. Translating it yields CASSQDFRQVMNTEAFF.